These 27 T cell receptor beta chains were sequenced from one sample in a study of blood T cell repertoires in COVID-19. Data came from immunoSEQ multiplex PCR; TCRdb stores just in-frame clones and leaves some out. The table includes 180,000 or so clones, more than 75% detected once. Sequenced material: PBMCs or T cells enriched from blood (not recorded which). The receptors were gathered from a man between 60 and 70 years old who had been exposed to COVID-19.

The rearrangement uses TRBV6-2 or TRBV6-3 and TRBJ2-1; 12 bases fit TRBD1. The CDR3 consists of 17 residues. Germline assignment: CDR1 MNHEY and CDR2 SVGEGT. V dropped 5 bases and J dropped 6; count of bases not matched to a gene: 11. For the CDR3, the DNA is TGTGCCAGCAGTCTAACCGCGGGACAGGGGGCAAGCAATGAGCAGTTCTTC. Translating gives CASSLTAGQGASNEQFF.

V usage is TRBV9 and J usage is TRBJ2-7; 9 nucleotides match TRBD2. This CDR3 is built from 15 residues. V lost 0 bases and J lost 2; bases outside the gene matches: 3. The germline V gene encodes CDR1 SGDLS and CDR2 YYNGEE. The CDR3: CASSVASGDTYEQYF. The CDR3 nucleotides read TGTGCCAGCAGCGTAGCTAGCGGGGACACCTACGAGCAGTACTTC. Full variable domain (outside the CDR3, taken from reference TRBV9 and TRBJ2-7): DSGVTQTPKHLITATGQRVTLRCSPRSGDLSVYWYQQSLDQGLQFLIQYYNGEERAKGNILERFSAQQFPDLHSELNLSSLELGDSALYFCASSVASGDTYEQYFGPGTRLTVT.

This clone was seen only a few times. The chain joins TRBV18 to TRBJ1-5; 8 bases match TRBD1. J lost 0 bases, V lost 5 bases, and 6 bases had no gene match. Germline lookup yields CDR1 KGHSH and CDR2 LQKENI. This CDR3 contains 16 residues. The DNA for the CDR3 is TGTGCCAGCTCAAAGGGGACAGGTGATAGCAATCAGCCCCAGCATTTT. It is translated as CASSKGTGDSNQPQHF.

The chain recombines TRBV7-9 with TRBJ2-1; 7 nucleotides agree with TRBD2. Germline CDR1 and CDR2: SEHNR and FQNEAQ (reference sequence). The CDR3 is made up of 16 amino acids. Trimming took 1 base from V and 4 from J; bases not matched to a gene: 7. The CDR3, as DNA: TGTGCCAGCAGCTTAGACGGGAGGTTTGGTTACAATGAGCAGTTCTTC. Encoded protein: CASSLDGRFGYNEQFF. Filled out from reference TRBV7-9 and TRBJ2-1, the complete variable domain reads DTGVSQNPRHKITKRGQNVTFRCDPISEHNRLYWYRQTLGQGPEFLTYFQNEAQLEKSRLLSDRFSAERPKGSFSTLEIQRTEQGDSAMYLCASSLDGRFGYNEQFFGPGTRLTVL.

The chain has TRBV27 and TRBJ2-7, with D unclear. This CDR3 region has 14 residues. Germline loops: CDR1 MNHEY, CDR2 SMNVEV (reference sequence). Trimming shortened V by 0 bases and J by 6 bases, and 12 bases separated the two germline ends. The CDR3 bases are TGTGCCAGCAGTTTATCTCGGTCCCTGAGCGAGCAGTACTTC. This gives the protein CASSLSRSLSEQYF.

This clone was observed a single time. This chain uses TRBV5-4 with TRBJ2-7; 10 bases fit TRBD2. CDR1 SGHNT and CDR2 YYREEE come from the germline V gene (reference sequence). CDR3 length equals 16 residues. V shed 0 bases, J shed 4 bases, and the junction held 7 bases outside the gene matches. This CDR3 reads CASSLGSGREPYEQYF. CDR3 coding DNA: TGTGCCAGCAGCTTGGGGAGCGGGAGGGAACCTTACGAGCAGTACTTC.

This clone is a singleton in its sample. This CDR3 is also generated by other DNA sequences in the sample. CDR3 DNA: TGTGCCAGCAGCTTGGCCAACAGGAACACTGAAGCTTTCTTT. Its translation is CASSLANRNTEAFF. The V call is TRBV5-4, the J call TRBJ1-1; D gene uncertain. V was clipped by 0 bases and J by 1 base, with 7 bases between them. Per germline, CDR1 SGHNT and CDR2 YYREEE (reference sequence). The CDR3 has 14 amino acids.

The genes are TRBV5-1 and TRBJ1-4, with D unclear. V was cut by 2 bases and J by 6 bases, with 8 bases left in between. This CDR3 comprises 13 residues. The germline V gene encodes CDR1 SGHRS and CDR2 YFSETQ. The DNA of the CDR3 is TGCGCCAGCAGCTTCGACGGGGATGAAAAACTGTTTTTT. Its protein product is CASSFDGDEKLFF. The full variable domain, completed using reference TRBV5-1 and TRBJ1-4, is KAGVTQTPRYLIKTRGQQVTLSCSPISGHRSVSWYQQTPGQGLQFLFEYFSETQRNKGNFPGRFSGRQFSNSRSEMNVSTLELGDSALYLCASSFDGDEKLFFGSGTQLSVL.

Only one count was recorded for this clone. The chain combines TRBV15 with TRBJ1-3, with TRBD1 matching over 9 bases. Per the germline V gene, CDR1 is LNHNV and CDR2 is YYDKDF (reference sequence). V lost 3 bases, J lost 6 bases, and 6 bases stayed unmatched. The CDR3 has 15 residues. CDR3 protein: CATSSLGQGENTIYF. In DNA form, the CDR3 reads TGTGCCACCAGCAGCCTGGGACAGGGAGAAAACACCATATATTTT. Combining the CDR3 with reference TRBV15 and TRBJ1-3 gives the whole variable domain DAMVIQNPRYQVTQFGKPVTLSCSQTLNHNVMYWYQQKSSQAPKLLFHYYDKDFNNEADTPDNFQSRRPNTSFCFLDIRSPGLGDTAMYLCATSSLGQGENTIYFGEGSWLTVV.

The chain links TRBV28 to TRBJ1-4; 7 nucleotides line up with TRBD1. Trimming removed 6 bases from V and 8 bases from J; junction bases left unmatched: 9. The germline V gene has CDR1 MDHEN and CDR2 SYDVKM. This CDR3 contains 14 residues. The CDR3 DNA sequence: TGTGCCAGCAGGTCCAACAGGGGTGGGGAAAAACTGTTTTTT. Translating gives CASRSNRGGEKLFF. Looking up the rest from reference TRBV28 and TRBJ1-4 gives the full variable domain: DVKVTQSSRYLVKRTGEKVFLECVQDMDHENMFWYRQDPGLGLRLIYFSYDVKMKEKGDIPEGYSVSREKKERFSLILESASTNQTSMYLCASRSNRGGEKLFFGSGTQLSVL.

This clone was observed a few times. The chain couples TRBV28 to TRBJ1-5, with 10 bases that match TRBD1. Unmatched junction bases numbered 7, after V lost 6 bases and J lost 5 bases. The length of the CDR3 is 15 residues. The germline V gene encodes CDR1 MDHEN and CDR2 SYDVKM. The CDR3 DNA is TGTGCCAGCAGACCGGGACAGGGGTATCATCAGCCCCAGCATTTT. Encoded protein: CASRPGQGYHQPQHF.

The genes are TRBV6-5 and TRBJ2-1, with D possibly being TRBD2 (5 bases). V lost 7 bases to trimming and J lost 4 bases, with 14 bases between them. CDR1 and CDR2 from the germline V gene are MNHEY and SVGAGI. The CDR3 has 14 residues. The CDR3 spells CASMRASRYNEQFF. DNA of the CDR3: TGTGCCAGCATGCGGGCTAGCAGATACAATGAGCAGTTCTTC.

This rearrangement joins TRBV30 to TRBJ1-4; the match to TRBD1 covers 8 bases. The length of the CDR3 is 13 residues. Germline V gene data show CDR1 as GTSNPN and CDR2 as SVGIG (reference sequence). The ends lost 2 bases at V and 7 bases at J; junction bases unmatched: 3. CDR3 DNA sequence: TGTGCCTGGAGTTCTACAGGGGGTGAAAAACTGTTTTTT. Translated, it gives CAWSSTGGEKLFF.

The chain combines TRBV7-3 with TRBJ2-3, with a possible D match to TRBD2 (5 bases). This CDR3 region has 14 residues. Trimming removed 2 bases from V and 1 base from J, with 7 bases in between. Germline V gene sequence: CDR1 SGHTA, CDR2 FQGTGA. The CDR3 here is CASSLGGRTDTQYF. The CDR3 DNA sequence: TGTGCCAGCAGCTTAGGCGGGCGCACAGATACGCAGTATTTT.

This clone was recorded once. This rearrangement joins TRBV7-2 to TRBJ1-2, with D possibly matching TRBD1 (5 bases). The CDR3 has 13 residues. Germline lookup yields CDR1 SGHTA and CDR2 FQGNSA. V was shortened by 5 bases and J by 4 bases, with 11 bases between the two germline ends. CDR3 sequence: CASSPGGAYGYTF. The CDR3 bases are TGTGCCAGCAGCCCGGGGGGTGCCTATGGCTACACCTTC.

The chain is built from TRBV4-3 and TRBJ1-6, with D unresolved. The CDR3 loop spans 16 amino acids. V gave up 4 bases and J gave up 5 bases, with 15 bases separating them. CDR1 is LGHNA, CDR2 YSLEER, per germline. The CDR3 region has the DNA TGCGCCAGCAGCCGTACGATAACCATAGATAATTCACCCCTCCACTTT. It is translated as CASSRTITIDNSPLHF.

This chain links TRBV19 with TRBJ1-2; TRBD1 agrees at 8 bases. Looked up from germline, CDR1 is LNHDA and CDR2 is SQIVND (reference sequence). The CDR3 totals 14 residues. V was clipped by 6 bases and J by 4 bases; unmatched bases: 7. DNA of the CDR3: TGTGCCAGTAGCCAGGACAGGGACACCTATGGCTACACCTTC. Protein: CASSQDRDTYGYTF. Full variable domain (rest looked up from reference TRBV19 and TRBJ1-2): DGGITQSPKYLFRKEGQNVTLSCEQNLNHDAMYWYRQDPGQGLRLIYYSQIVNDFQKGDIAEGYSVSREKKESFPLTVTSAQKNPTAFYLCASSQDRDTYGYTFGSGTRLTVV.

V is TRBV10-3 and J is TRBJ2-3; 12 nucleotides line up with TRBD2. Unmatched junction bases numbered 13, after V lost 7 bases and J lost 2 bases. The germline V gene has CDR1 ENHRY and CDR2 SYGVKD. The CDR3 has 18 residues. The CDR3: CAINAGPGTSGYTDTQYF. The CDR3 bases are TGTGCCATCAATGCAGGGCCCGGGACTAGCGGGTACACAGATACGCAGTATTTT.

The CDR3 DNA reads as TGTGCCAGTAGTAAGTCTAGCGGGAGGGTTGAGCAGTTCTTC. Residues: CASSKSSGRVEQFF. The rearrangement links TRBV19 to TRBJ2-1; the match to TRBD2 covers 12 bases. Germline assignment: CDR1 LNHDA and CDR2 SQIVND (reference sequence). The CDR3 spans 14 residues. V was clipped by 4 bases and J by 9 bases; unmatched bases: 4. The full variable domain, with the rest looked up from reference TRBV19 and TRBJ2-1, is DGGITQSPKYLFRKEGQNVTLSCEQNLNHDAMYWYRQDPGQGLRLIYYSQIVNDFQKGDIAEGYSVSREKKESFPLTVTSAQKNPTAFYLCASSKSSGRVEQFFGPGTRLTVL.

The sample holds one count of this clone. This chain uses TRBV7-8 with TRBJ1-1; D possibly corresponds to TRBD1 (6 bases). Germline lookup yields CDR1 SGHVS and CDR2 FQNEAQ. Between the trimmed V and J ends, which lost 3 bases and 3 bases, there was a span of 14 bases. The CDR3 has 15 residues. The CDR3 region has the DNA TGTGCCAGCAGCTTGGTTGAACAGGGAGACACTGAAGCTTTCTTT. Residues: CASSLVEQGDTEAFF.

CDR3 sequence reads: CASSLLRTQPQHF. The CDR3 nucleotides read TGTGCCAGCTCCTTACTGCGTACTCAGCCCCAGCATTTT. This chain joins TRBV18 and TRBJ1-5; D unresolved. Germline CDR1 KGHSH, CDR2 LQKENI. V was clipped by 6 bases and J by 6 bases, with 12 bases between them. The CDR3 sequence is 13 residues long.

V usage is TRBV3-1 (or the pseudogene TRBV3-2) and J usage is TRBJ1-2; 7 bases are a match to TRBD1. This CDR3 is 16 amino acids long. V lost 3 bases and J lost 0; bases outside the gene matches: 7. CDR1 is LGHDT and CDR2 is YNNKEL in the germline V gene (reference sequence). CDR3 DNA sequence: TGTGCCAGCAGCCATCAGACAGGGACGACTAACTATGGCTACACCTTC. This encodes CASSHQTGTTNYGYTF.

The sample holds a few counts of this clone. The chain employs TRBV7-9 and TRBJ1-6, with D tentatively TRBD1 (6 bases). Per germline, CDR1 SEHNR and CDR2 FQNEAQ (reference sequence). V lost 4 bases and J lost 9, with 19 bases in between. The length of the CDR3 is 16 residues. The CDR3 nucleotides are TGTGCCAGCAGCTCTTTCAGGGGATCCTTAGGTTCACCCCTCCACTTT. This encodes CASSSFRGSLGSPLHF.

This clone was picked up one time. V and J are TRBV29-1 and TRBJ1-5, with TRBD1 matching 7 bases. The V segment lost 4 bases and the J segment 2 bases; nucleotides outside the gene matches: 5. CDR3 length equals 14 residues. CDR1 and CDR2 from the germline V gene are SQVTM and ANQGSEA. Written as DNA, the CDR3 is TGCAGCGTTGCAGGGGGAAGAGGCAATCAGCCCCAGCATTTT. It codes for CSVAGGRGNQPQHF.

V usage is TRBV5-6 and J usage is TRBJ1-1, with D unresolved. This CDR3 spans 12 amino acids. Trimming took off 2 bases at V and 7 bases at J, with 9 bases between the two ends. The germline V gene has CDR1 SGHDT and CDR2 YYEEEE. In DNA, the CDR3 is TGTGCCAGCAGCTTTTCAGAAATTGAAGCTTTCTTT. It codes for CASSFSEIEAFF.

This clone has only a few counts. The chain couples TRBV7-2 to TRBJ2-1; possible D gene TRBD2, 6 bases. V lost 5 bases, J lost 5 bases, and 16 bases lay in between. CDR3 size: 15 residues. Germline V gene lookup returns CDR1 SGHTA and CDR2 FQGNSA. CDR3 protein: CASSVTSSNHNEQFF. The CDR3 nucleotides read TGTGCCAGCAGCGTAACTAGCTCGAACCACAATGAGCAGTTCTTC.

The chain has TRBV28 and TRBJ1-1; tentative D call: TRBD1 (5 bases). The length of the CDR3 is 12 residues. Trimming took off 11 bases at V and 4 bases at J, with 14 bases between the two ends. Germline loops: CDR1 MDHEN, CDR2 SYDVKM. CDR3 sequence: CAGGGGTTEAFF. CDR3 sequence (DNA): TGTGCCGGGGGGGGAGGGACCACTGAAGCTTTCTTT.